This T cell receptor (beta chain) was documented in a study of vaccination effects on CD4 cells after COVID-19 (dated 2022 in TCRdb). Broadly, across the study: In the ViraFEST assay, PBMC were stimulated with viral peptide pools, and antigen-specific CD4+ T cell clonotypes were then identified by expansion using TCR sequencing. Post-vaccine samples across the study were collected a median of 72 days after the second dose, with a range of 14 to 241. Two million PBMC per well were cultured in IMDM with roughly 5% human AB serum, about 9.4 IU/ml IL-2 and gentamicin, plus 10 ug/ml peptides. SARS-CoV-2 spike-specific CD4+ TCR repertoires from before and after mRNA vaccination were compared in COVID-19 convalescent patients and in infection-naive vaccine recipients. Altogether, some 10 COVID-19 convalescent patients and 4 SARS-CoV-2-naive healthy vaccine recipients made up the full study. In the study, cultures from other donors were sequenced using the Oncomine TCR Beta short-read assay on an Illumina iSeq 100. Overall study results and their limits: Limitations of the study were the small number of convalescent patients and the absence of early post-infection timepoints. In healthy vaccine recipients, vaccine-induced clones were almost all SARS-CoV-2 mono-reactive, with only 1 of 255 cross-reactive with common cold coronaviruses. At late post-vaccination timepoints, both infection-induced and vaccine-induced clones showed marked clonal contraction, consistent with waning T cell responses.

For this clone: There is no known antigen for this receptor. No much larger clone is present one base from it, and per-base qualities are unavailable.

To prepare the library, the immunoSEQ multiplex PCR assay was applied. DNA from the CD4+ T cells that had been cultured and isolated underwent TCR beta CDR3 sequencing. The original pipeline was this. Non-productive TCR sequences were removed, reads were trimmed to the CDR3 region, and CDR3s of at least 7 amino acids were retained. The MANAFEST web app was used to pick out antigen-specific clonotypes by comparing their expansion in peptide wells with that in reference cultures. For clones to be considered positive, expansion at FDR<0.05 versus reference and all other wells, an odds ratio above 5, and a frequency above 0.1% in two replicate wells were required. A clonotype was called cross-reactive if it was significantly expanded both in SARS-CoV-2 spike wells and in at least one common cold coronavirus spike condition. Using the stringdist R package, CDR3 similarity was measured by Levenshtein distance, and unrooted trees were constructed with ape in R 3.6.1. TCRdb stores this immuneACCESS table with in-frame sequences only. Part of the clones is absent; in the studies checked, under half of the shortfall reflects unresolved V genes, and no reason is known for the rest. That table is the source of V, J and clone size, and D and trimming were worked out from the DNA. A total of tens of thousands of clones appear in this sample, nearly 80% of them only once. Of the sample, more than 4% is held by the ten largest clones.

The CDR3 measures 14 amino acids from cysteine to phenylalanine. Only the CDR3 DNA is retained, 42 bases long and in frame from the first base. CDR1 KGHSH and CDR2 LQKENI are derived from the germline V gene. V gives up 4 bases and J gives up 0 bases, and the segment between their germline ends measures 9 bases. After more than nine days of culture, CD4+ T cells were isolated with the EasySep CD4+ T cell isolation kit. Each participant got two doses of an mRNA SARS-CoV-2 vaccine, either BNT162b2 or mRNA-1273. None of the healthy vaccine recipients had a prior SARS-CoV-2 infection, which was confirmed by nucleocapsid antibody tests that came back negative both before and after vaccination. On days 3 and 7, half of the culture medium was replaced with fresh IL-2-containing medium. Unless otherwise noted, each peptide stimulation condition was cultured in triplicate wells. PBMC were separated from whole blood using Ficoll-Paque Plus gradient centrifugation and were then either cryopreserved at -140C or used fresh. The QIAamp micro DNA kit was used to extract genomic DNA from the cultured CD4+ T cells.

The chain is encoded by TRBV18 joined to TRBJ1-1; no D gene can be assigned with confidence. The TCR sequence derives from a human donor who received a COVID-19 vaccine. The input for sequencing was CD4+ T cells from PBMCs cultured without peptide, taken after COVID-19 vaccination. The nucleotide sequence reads TGTGCCAGCTCACTGGTGAATATGAACACTGAAGCTTTCTTT. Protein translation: CASSLVNMNTEAFF.